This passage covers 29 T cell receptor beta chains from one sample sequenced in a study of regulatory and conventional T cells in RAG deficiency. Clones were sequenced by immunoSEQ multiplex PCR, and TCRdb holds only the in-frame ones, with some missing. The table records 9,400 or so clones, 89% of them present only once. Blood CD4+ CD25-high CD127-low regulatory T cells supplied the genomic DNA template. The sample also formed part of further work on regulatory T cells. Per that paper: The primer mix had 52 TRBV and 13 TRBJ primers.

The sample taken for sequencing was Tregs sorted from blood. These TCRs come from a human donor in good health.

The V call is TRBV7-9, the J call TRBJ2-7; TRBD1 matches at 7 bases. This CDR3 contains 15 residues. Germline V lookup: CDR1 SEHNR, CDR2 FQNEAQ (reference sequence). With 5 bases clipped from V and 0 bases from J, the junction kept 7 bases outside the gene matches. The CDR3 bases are TGTGCCAGCAGCCCGCAGGGGGTTCCCTCCTACGAGCAGTACTTC. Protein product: CASSPQGVPSYEQYF.

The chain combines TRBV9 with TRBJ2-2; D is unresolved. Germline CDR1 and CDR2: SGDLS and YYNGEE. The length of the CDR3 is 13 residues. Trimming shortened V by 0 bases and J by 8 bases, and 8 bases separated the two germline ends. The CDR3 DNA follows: TGTGCCAGCAGCGTAGTAACCGGAGGGGAGCTGTTTTTT. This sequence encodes CASSVVTGGELFF.

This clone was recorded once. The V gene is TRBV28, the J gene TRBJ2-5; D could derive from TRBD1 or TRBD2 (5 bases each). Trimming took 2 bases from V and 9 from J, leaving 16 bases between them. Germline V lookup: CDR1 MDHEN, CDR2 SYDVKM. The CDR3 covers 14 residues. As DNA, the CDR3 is TGTGCCAGCAGTTTAGGGGGTAGCCCCAGTGCCCAGTACTTC. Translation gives CASSLGGSPSAQYF.

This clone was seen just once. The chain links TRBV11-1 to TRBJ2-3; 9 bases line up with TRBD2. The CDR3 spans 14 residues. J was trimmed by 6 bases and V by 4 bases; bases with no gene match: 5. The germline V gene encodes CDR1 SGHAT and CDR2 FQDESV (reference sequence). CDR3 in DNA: TGTGCCAGCAGCTCAAGACTAGCGGTTGATACGCAGTATTTT. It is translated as CASSSRLAVDTQYF.

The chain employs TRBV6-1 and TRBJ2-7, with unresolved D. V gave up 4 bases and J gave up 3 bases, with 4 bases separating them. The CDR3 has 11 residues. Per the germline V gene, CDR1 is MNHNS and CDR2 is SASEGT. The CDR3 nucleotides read TGTGCCAGCAGTGTTCGCTACGAGCAGTACTTC. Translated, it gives CASSVRYEQYF.

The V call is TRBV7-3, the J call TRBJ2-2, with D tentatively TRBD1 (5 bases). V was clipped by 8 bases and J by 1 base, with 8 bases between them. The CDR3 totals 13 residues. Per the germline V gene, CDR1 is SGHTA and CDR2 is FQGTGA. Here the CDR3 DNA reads TGTGCCAGCGCTACAGGGAACACCGGGGAGCTGTTTTTT. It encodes CASATGNTGELFF.

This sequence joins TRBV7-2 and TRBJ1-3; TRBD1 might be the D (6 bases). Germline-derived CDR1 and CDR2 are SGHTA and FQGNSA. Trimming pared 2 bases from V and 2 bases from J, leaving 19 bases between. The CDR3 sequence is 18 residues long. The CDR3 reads CASSLFYGQRAPGNTIYF. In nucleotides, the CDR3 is TGTGCCAGCAGCTTATTCTACGGACAGAGGGCCCCTGGAAACACCATATATTTT. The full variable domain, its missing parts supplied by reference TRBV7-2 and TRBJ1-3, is GAGVSQSPSNKVTEKGKDVELRCDPISGHTALYWYRQSLGQGLEFLIYFQGNSAPDKSGLPSDRFSAERTGGSVSTLTIQRTQQEDSAVYLCASSLFYGQRAPGNTIYFGEGSWLTVV.

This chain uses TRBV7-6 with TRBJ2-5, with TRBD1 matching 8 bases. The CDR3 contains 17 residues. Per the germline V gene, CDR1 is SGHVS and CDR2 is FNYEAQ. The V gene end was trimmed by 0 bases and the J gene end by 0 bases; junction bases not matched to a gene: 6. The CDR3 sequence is CASSLAGRDRHQETQYF. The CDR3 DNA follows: TGTGCCAGCAGCTTAGCGGGCCGGGACAGGCACCAAGAGACCCAGTACTTC.

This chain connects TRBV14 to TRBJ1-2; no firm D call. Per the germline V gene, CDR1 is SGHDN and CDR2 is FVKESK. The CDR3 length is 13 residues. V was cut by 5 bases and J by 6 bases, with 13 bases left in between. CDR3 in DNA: TGTGCCAGCAGCGCTAGAGGGCTGGATGGCTACACCTTC. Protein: CASSARGLDGYTF.

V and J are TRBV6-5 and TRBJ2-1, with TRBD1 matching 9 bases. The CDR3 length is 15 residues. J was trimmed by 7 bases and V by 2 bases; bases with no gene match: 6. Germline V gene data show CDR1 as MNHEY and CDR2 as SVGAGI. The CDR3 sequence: CASSYRDRVNNEQFF. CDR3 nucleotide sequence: TGTGCCAGCAGTTACCGGGACAGGGTAAATAATGAGCAGTTCTTC.

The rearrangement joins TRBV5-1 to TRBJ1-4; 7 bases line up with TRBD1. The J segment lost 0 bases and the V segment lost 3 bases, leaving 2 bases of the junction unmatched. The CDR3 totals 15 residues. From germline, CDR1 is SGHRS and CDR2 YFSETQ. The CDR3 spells CASSWGTATNEKLFF. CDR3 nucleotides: TGCGCCAGCAGCTGGGGGACAGCAACTAATGAAAAACTGTTTTTT.

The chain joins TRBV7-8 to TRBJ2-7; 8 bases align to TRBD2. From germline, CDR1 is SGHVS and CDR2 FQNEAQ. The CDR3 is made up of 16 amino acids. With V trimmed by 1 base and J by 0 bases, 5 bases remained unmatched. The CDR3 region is CASSLEGSGASYEQYF. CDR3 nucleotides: TGTGCCAGCAGCTTAGAGGGTAGCGGGGCCTCCTACGAGCAGTACTTC.

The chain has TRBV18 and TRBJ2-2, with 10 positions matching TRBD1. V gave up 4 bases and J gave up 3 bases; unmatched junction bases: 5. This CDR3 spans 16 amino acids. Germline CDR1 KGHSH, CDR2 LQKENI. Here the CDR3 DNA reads TGTGCCAGCTCACGGAGACAGGGGGCGGACACCGGGGAGCTGTTTTTT. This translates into CASSRRQGADTGELFF.

The DNA for the CDR3 is TGTGCCAGCAGTTCCAGGACAGGGCTGGGAAACACCATATATTTT. It codes for CASSSRTGLGNTIYF. This chain connects TRBV27 to TRBJ1-3; 8 nucleotides match TRBD1. The CDR3 extends over 15 amino acids. V dropped 4 bases and J dropped 4; count of bases not matched to a gene: 6. CDR1 and CDR2 from the germline V gene are MNHEY and SMNVEV (reference sequence).

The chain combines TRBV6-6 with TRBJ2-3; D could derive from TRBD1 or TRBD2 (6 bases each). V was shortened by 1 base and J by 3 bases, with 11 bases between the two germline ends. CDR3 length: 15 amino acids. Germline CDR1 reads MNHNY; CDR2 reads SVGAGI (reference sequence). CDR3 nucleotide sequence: TGTGCCAGCAGTTACTATGGGGGGCAGACAGATACGCAGTATTTT. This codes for CASSYYGGQTDTQYF.

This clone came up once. The CDR3 is CASSDERHEQFF. As DNA, the CDR3 is TGTGCCAGCAGTGATGAAAGGCATGAGCAGTTCTTC. The chain joins TRBV2 to TRBJ2-1; D unresolved. The V end lost 3 bases, the J end lost 8 bases, and 8 bases lay between the germline ends. The CDR3 runs 12 residues. Germline V gene lookup returns CDR1 SNHLY and CDR2 FYNNEI. Full variable domain (remainder filled in from reference TRBV2 and TRBJ2-1): EPEVTQTPSHQVTQMGQEVILRCVPISNHLYFYWYRQILGQKVEFLVSFYNNEISEKSEIFDDQFSVERPDGSNFTLKIRSTKLEDSAMYFCASSDERHEQFFGPGTRLTVL.

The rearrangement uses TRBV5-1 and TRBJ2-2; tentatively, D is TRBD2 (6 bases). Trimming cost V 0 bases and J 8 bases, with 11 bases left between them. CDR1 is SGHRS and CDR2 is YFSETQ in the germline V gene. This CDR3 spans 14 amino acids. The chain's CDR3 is CASSLVAVGGELFF. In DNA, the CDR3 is TGCGCCAGCAGCTTGGTAGCGGTCGGGGGGGAGCTGTTTTTT.

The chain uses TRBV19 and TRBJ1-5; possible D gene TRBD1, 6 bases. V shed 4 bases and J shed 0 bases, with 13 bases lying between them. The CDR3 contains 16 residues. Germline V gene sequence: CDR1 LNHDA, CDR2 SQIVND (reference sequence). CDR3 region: CASSTRDTNSNQPQHF. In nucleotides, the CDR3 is TGTGCCAGTAGTACGAGGGACACAAATAGCAATCAGCCCCAGCATTTT. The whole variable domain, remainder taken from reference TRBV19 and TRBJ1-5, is DGGITQSPKYLFRKEGQNVTLSCEQNLNHDAMYWYRQDPGQGLRLIYYSQIVNDFQKGDIAEGYSVSREKKESFPLTVTSAQKNPTAFYLCASSTRDTNSNQPQHFGDGTRLSIL.

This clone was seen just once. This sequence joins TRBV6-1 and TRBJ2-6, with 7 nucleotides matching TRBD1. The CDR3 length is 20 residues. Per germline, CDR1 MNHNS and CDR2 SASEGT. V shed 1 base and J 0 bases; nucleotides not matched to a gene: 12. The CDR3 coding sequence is TGTGCCAGCAGTGAAGAGGGAAAGTGGGCAGGGGGCTCTGGGGCCAACGTCCTGACTTTC. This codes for CASSEEGKWAGGSGANVLTF.

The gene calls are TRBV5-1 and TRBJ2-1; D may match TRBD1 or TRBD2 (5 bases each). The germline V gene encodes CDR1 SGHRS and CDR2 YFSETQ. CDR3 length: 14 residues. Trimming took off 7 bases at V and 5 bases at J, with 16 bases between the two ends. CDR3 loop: CASHVGTTNNEQFF. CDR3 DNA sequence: TGCGCCAGCCATGTCGGGACCACCAACAATGAGCAGTTCTTC. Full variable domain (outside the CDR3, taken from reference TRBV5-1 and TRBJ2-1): KAGVTQTPRYLIKTRGQQVTLSCSPISGHRSVSWYQQTPGQGLQFLFEYFSETQRNKGNFPGRFSGRQFSNSRSEMNVSTLELGDSALYLCASHVGTTNNEQFFGPGTRLTVL.

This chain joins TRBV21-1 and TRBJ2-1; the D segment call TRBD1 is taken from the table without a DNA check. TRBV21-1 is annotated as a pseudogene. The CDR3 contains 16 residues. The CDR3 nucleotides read TGTGCCAGCAGCAGACACACAGGAGGGGGCACGAATGAGCAGTTCTTC. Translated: CASSRHTGGGTNEQFF.

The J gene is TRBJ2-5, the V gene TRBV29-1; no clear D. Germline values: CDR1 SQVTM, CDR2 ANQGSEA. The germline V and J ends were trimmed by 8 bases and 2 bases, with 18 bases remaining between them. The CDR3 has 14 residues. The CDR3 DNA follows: TGCAGCTCCTCCGGGCCACAAATTCAAGAGACCCAGTACTTC. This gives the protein CSSSGPQIQETQYF.

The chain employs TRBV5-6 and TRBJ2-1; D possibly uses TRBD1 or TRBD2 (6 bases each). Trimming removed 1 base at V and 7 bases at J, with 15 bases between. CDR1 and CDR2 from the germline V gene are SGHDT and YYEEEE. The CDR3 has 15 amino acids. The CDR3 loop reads CASSLLRGPGNEQFF. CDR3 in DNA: TGTGCCAGCAGCTTGTTACGGGGGCCGGGGAATGAGCAGTTCTTC.

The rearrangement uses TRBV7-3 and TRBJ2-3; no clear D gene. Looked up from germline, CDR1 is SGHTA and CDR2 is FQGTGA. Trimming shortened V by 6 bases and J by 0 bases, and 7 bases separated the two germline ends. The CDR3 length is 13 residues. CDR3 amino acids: CASRDGSTDTQYF. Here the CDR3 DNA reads TGTGCCAGCAGAGACGGTAGCACAGATACGCAGTATTTT.

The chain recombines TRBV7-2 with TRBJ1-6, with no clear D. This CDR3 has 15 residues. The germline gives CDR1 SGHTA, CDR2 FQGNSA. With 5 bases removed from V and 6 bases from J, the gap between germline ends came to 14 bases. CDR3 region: CASSPRTQPNSPLHF. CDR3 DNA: TGTGCCAGCAGCCCCCGGACGCAACCTAATTCACCCCTCCACTTT.

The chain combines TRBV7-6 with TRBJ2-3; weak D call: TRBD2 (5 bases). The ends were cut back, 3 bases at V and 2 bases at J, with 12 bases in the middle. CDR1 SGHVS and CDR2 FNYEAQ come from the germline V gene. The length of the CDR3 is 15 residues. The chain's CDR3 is CASSFLAAPTDTQYF. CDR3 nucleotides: TGTGCCAGCAGCTTTCTAGCAGCCCCCACAGATACGCAGTATTTT.

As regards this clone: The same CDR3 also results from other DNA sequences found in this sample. The CDR3 DNA reads as TGTGCCAGCAGTTTTTTCAGGGCAGGGGCGAGGGAAACGCAGTATTTT. Translated, it gives CASSFFRAGARETQYF. V is TRBV27 and J is TRBJ2-3, with a weak D call TRBD1 (6 bases). The CDR3 spans 16 residues. Germline V gives CDR1 MNHEY, CDR2 SMNVEV (reference sequence). Between the trimmed V and J ends, which lost 3 bases and 9 bases, there was a span of 22 bases.

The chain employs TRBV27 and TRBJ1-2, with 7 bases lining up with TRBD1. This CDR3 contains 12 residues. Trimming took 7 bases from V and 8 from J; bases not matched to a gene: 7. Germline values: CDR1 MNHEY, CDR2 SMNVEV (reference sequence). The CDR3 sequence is CASTTGRNGYTF. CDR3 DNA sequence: TGTGCCAGCACGACAGGGAGGAACGGCTACACCTTC.

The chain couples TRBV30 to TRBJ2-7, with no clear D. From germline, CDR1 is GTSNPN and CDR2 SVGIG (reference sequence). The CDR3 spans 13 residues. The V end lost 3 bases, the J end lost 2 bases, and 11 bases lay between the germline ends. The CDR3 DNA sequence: TGTGCCTGGAGCGCGCGGTCAGCCTACGAGCAGTACTTC. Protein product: CAWSARSAYEQYF.